A selection of T cell receptor beta chains follows, all from one sample in a study of identical twins. Via MiXCR, TCRdb re-called the 5' RACE reads, giving one row per CDR3 protein. The sample consists of 350,000 to 450,000 distinct CDR3 sequences, approximately 17% of them appearing once. Material for sequencing was naive T cells sorted from blood. These receptors were taken from a man aged 50 or older in good health. CDR3s include the opening cysteine and the closing phenylalanine or tryptophan. The order of the fields is V gene, clone size, J gene, D gene, CDR3 protein, CDR3 DNA. The D gene is left open where the match is weak. The listing skips clone size in some rows; elsewhere it reads once, few, many or a size class.

V gene: TRBV7-2; clone size: NA; J gene: TRBJ2-3; D gene: TRBD2; CDR3 protein: CASSLAGLAGGPGGTDTQYF; CDR3 DNA: TGTGCCAGCAGCTTAGCCGGACTAGCGGGAGGGCCCGGGGGCACAGATACGCAGTATTTT
V gene: TRBV7-8; clone size: NA; J gene: TRBJ1-3; D gene: TRBD1; CDR3 protein: CASSPIQGQRRNTIYF; CDR3 DNA: TGTGCCAGCAGCCCAATTCAGGGACAGAGGAGAAACACCATATATTTT
V gene: TRBV7-3; clone size: few; J gene: TRBJ2-7; D gene: TRBD2; CDR3 protein: CASSTTGLAGDEQYF; CDR3 DNA: TGTGCCAGCAGCACCACAGGACTAGCGGGTGACGAGCAGTACTTC
V gene: TRBV19; clone size: NA; J gene: TRBJ1-1; D gene: NA; CDR3 protein: CASSIGAGETEAFF; CDR3 DNA: TGTGCCAGTAGTATAGGTGCAGGGGAAACTGAAGCTTTCTTT
V gene: TRBV10-3; clone size: NA; J gene: TRBJ2-3; D gene: TRBD2; CDR3 protein: CAISHPLAGGEADTQYF; CDR3 DNA: TGTGCCATCAGTCATCCTTTAGCGGGAGGAGAGGCAGATACGCAGTATTTT
V gene: TRBV12-3/TRBV12-4; clone size: many; J gene: TRBJ2-3; D gene: TRBD1; CDR3 protein: CASSYSTGWGTDTQYF; CDR3 DNA: TGTGCCAGCAGTTATTCGACAGGGTGGGGCACAGATACGCAGTATTTT
V gene: TRBV7-6; clone size: few; J gene: TRBJ1-1; D gene: TRBD1; CDR3 protein: CASSSTGVMNTEAFF; CDR3 DNA: TGTGCCAGCAGCTCGACAGGGGTCATGAACACTGAAGCTTTCTTT
V gene: TRBV6-5; clone size: NA; J gene: TRBJ1-1; D gene: TRBD1; CDR3 protein: CASSYSIGGETEAFF; CDR3 DNA: TGTGCCAGCAGTTACTCGATAGGGGGCGAGACTGAAGCTTTCTTT
V gene: TRBV4-3; clone size: many; J gene: TRBJ1-2; D gene: NA; CDR3 protein: CASSQDRENYGYTF; CDR3 DNA: TGCGCCAGCAGCCAAGACAGGGAGAACTATGGCTACACCTTC
V gene: TRBV27; clone size: many; J gene: TRBJ2-1; D gene: NA; CDR3 protein: CVSTGGAAKFF; CDR3 DNA: TGTGTTAGCACAGGAGGAGCCGCTAAGTTCTTC
V gene: TRBV7-2; clone size: few; J gene: TRBJ2-3; D gene: NA; CDR3 protein: CASSFTRASTDTQYF; CDR3 DNA: TGTGCCAGCAGCTTCACCAGGGCTAGCACAGATACGCAGTATTTT
V gene: TRBV5-4; clone size: few; J gene: TRBJ2-1; D gene: NA; CDR3 protein: CASSLDSDHNEQFF; CDR3 DNA: TGTGCCAGCAGCTTAGATTCGGACCACAATGAGCAGTTCTTC
V gene: TRBV6-2/TRBV6-3; clone size: NA; J gene: TRBJ2-5; D gene: NA; CDR3 protein: CASSYRTWYQETQYF; CDR3 DNA: TGTGCCAGCAGTTACCGAACTTGGTACCAAGAGACCCAGTACTTC
V gene: TRBV6-1; clone size: few; J gene: TRBJ2-3; D gene: NA; CDR3 protein: CASSPRGTGTGSLDTQYF; CDR3 DNA: TGTGCCAGCAGCCCCCGGGGGACGGGTACCGGTTCTTTGGATACGCAGTATTTT
V gene: TRBV7-8; clone size: few; J gene: TRBJ2-7; D gene: TRBD1; CDR3 protein: CASSLVGTGIYPYEQYF; CDR3 DNA: TGTGCCAGCAGCTTAGTCGGGACAGGGATTTACCCCTACGAGCAGTACTTC
V gene: TRBV6-1; clone size: once; J gene: TRBJ1-2; D gene: TRBD1; CDR3 protein: CASSEVAGGTYGYTF; CDR3 DNA: TGTGCCAGCAGTGAAGTAGCAGGGGGCACCTATGGCTACACCTTC
V gene: TRBV27; clone size: NA; J gene: TRBJ2-2; D gene: NA; CDR3 protein: CASSPWGFGELFF; CDR3 DNA: TGTGCCAGCAGCCCCTGGGGGTTCGGGGAGCTGTTTTTT
V gene: TRBV12-3/TRBV12-4; clone size: NA; J gene: TRBJ1-1; D gene: NA; CDR3 protein: CASSLGGRGTEAFF; CDR3 DNA: TGTGCCAGCAGTTTAGGGGGGAGAGGGACTGAAGCTTTCTTT
V gene: TRBV7-2; clone size: few; J gene: TRBJ2-7; D gene: NA; CDR3 protein: CASSPPRTELYEQYF; CDR3 DNA: TGTGCCAGCAGCCCTCCCCGGACAGAACTCTACGAGCAGTACTTC
V gene: TRBV20-1; clone size: NA; J gene: TRBJ1-2; D gene: NA; CDR3 protein: CSASSGPQLNYGYTF; CDR3 DNA: TGCAGTGCTAGCAGCGGACCACAACTTAACTATGGCTACACCTTC
V gene: TRBV20-1; clone size: NA; J gene: TRBJ2-2; D gene: NA; CDR3 protein: CSVGTINTGELFF; CDR3 DNA: TGCAGTGTCGGGACAATAAACACCGGGGAGCTGTTTTTT
V gene: TRBV29-1; clone size: many; J gene: TRBJ2-3; D gene: NA; CDR3 protein: CSVQDLTDTQYF; CDR3 DNA: TGCAGCGTACAGGACCTCACAGATACGCAGTATTTT
V gene: TRBV6-1; clone size: few; J gene: TRBJ2-5; D gene: TRBD1; CDR3 protein: CASSTTRQGSETQYF; CDR3 DNA: TGTGCCAGCAGTACAACCCGACAGGGGAGCGAGACCCAGTACTTC
V gene: TRBV4-3; clone size: NA; J gene: TRBJ2-1; D gene: TRBD2; CDR3 protein: CASSPWTSGVGEQFF; CDR3 DNA: TGCGCCAGCAGCCCCTGGACTAGCGGGGTTGGTGAGCAGTTCTTC
V gene: TRBV11-2; clone size: few; J gene: TRBJ2-3; D gene: TRBD2; CDR3 protein: CASSSPISSGSITDTQYF; CDR3 DNA: TGTGCCAGCAGCTCGCCAATCTCTAGCGGGAGTATCACAGATACGCAGTATTTT
V gene: TRBV29-1; clone size: NA; J gene: TRBJ2-1; D gene: TRBD2; CDR3 protein: CSVRSGRAEEQFF; CDR3 DNA: TGCAGCGTGAGAAGCGGGAGGGCCGAGGAGCAGTTCTTC
V gene: TRBV10-3; clone size: many; J gene: TRBJ2-1; D gene: TRBD1; CDR3 protein: CAIRDSINNEQFF; CDR3 DNA: TGTGCCATACGGGACAGCATCAACAATGAGCAGTTCTTC
V gene: TRBV11-2; clone size: NA; J gene: TRBJ2-3; D gene: NA; CDR3 protein: CASSSLRVLGPHTQYF; CDR3 DNA: TGTGCCAGCAGCTCCCTCCGGGTCCTGGGACCTCATACGCAGTATTTT
V gene: TRBV6-2/TRBV6-3; clone size: NA; J gene: TRBJ2-3; D gene: TRBD2; CDR3 protein: CASSYSASPLAGGQSGFSTQYF; CDR3 DNA: TGTGCCAGCAGTTACTCCGCCTCGCCGCTAGCGGGAGGGCAATCTGGCTTCTCTACGCAGTATTTT
V gene: TRBV10-3; clone size: many; J gene: TRBJ1-1; D gene: TRBD1; CDR3 protein: CASSQTGRRTEAFF; CDR3 DNA: TGTGCCAGTAGCCAGACAGGGCGTCGGACTGAAGCTTTCTTT
V gene: TRBV5-5; clone size: NA; J gene: TRBJ2-4; D gene: TRBD1; CDR3 protein: CASSLRWDRGSIQYF; CDR3 DNA: TGTGCCAGCAGCTTAAGATGGGACAGGGGGAGCATTCAGTACTTC
V gene: TRBV5-1; clone size: many; J gene: TRBJ1-5; D gene: TRBD1; CDR3 protein: CASSLGDRGRSNQPQHF; CDR3 DNA: TGCGCCAGCAGCTTGGGGGACAGGGGCAGGAGCAATCAGCCCCAGCATTTT
V gene: TRBV11-2; clone size: NA; J gene: TRBJ2-1; D gene: TRBD2; CDR3 protein: CASSPGTSQFF; CDR3 DNA: TGTGCCAGCAGCCCCGGGACTAGTCAGTTCTTC
V gene: TRBV7-2; clone size: NA; J gene: TRBJ2-1; D gene: NA; CDR3 protein: CASSLVTAIDNEQFF; CDR3 DNA: TGTGCCAGCAGCTTAGTAACAGCTATAGACAATGAGCAGTTCTTC
V gene: TRBV5-1; clone size: many; J gene: TRBJ2-7; D gene: NA; CDR3 protein: CASSLDPANSYEQYF; CDR3 DNA: TGCGCCAGCAGCTTGGATCCGGCAAACTCCTACGAGCAGTACTTC
V gene: TRBV20-1; clone size: many; J gene: TRBJ2-2; D gene: NA; CDR3 protein: CSATYPGSYANTGELFF; CDR3 DNA: TGCAGTGCTACTTACCCCGGTTCTTACGCGAACACCGGGGAGCTGTTTTTT
V gene: TRBV4-2; clone size: NA; J gene: TRBJ2-5; D gene: NA; CDR3 protein: CASSQEVGGMYQETQYF; CDR3 DNA: TGTGCCAGCAGCCAAGAAGTAGGCGGGATGTACCAAGAGACCCAGTACTTC
V gene: TRBV5-5; clone size: NA; J gene: TRBJ1-2; D gene: NA; CDR3 protein: CASGGNYGYTF; CDR3 DNA: TGTGCCAGCGGCGGAAACTATGGCTACACCTTC
V gene: TRBV18; clone size: NA; J gene: TRBJ1-4; D gene: TRBD1; CDR3 protein: CASSPYRGANEKLFF; CDR3 DNA: TGTGCCAGCTCACCTTACAGGGGGGCTAATGAAAAACTGTTTTTT
V gene: TRBV29-1; clone size: few; J gene: TRBJ2-3; D gene: NA; CDR3 protein: CSATNHREGTDTQYF; CDR3 DNA: TGCAGCGCCACTAACCACAGGGAGGGCACAGATACGCAGTATTTT
V gene: TRBV28; clone size: many; J gene: TRBJ2-2; D gene: NA; CDR3 protein: CASSSLERGGGELFF; CDR3 DNA: TGTGCCAGCAGTTCACTGGAGAGGGGAGGTGGGGAGCTGTTTTTT
V gene: TRBV14; clone size: NA; J gene: TRBJ2-1; D gene: TRBD2; CDR3 protein: CASSQGEGAANEQFF; CDR3 DNA: TGTGCCAGCAGCCAGGGGGAGGGTGCGGCCAATGAGCAGTTCTTC
V gene: TRBV4-1; clone size: few; J gene: TRBJ1-4; D gene: NA; CDR3 protein: CASSQDPGVGEKLFF; CDR3 DNA: TGCGCCAGCAGCCAAGATCCGGGAGTGGGTGAAAAACTGTTTTTT
V gene: TRBV5-1; clone size: NA; J gene: TRBJ1-2; D gene: NA; CDR3 protein: CASSLAVYDYGYTF; CDR3 DNA: TGCGCCAGCAGCTTGGCGGTATACGACTATGGCTACACCTTC
V gene: TRBV7-2; clone size: few; J gene: TRBJ2-1; D gene: TRBD2; CDR3 protein: CASSPGLAGIYNEQFF; CDR3 DNA: TGTGCCAGCAGCCCCGGACTAGCGGGGATATACAATGAGCAGTTCTTC
V gene: TRBV7-2; clone size: many; J gene: TRBJ2-7; D gene: NA; CDR3 protein: CASSLIPTYEQYF; CDR3 DNA: TGTGCCAGCAGCTTAATCCCCACCTACGAGCAGTACTTC
V gene: TRBV28; clone size: NA; J gene: TRBJ1-3; D gene: NA; CDR3 protein: CASSSPSEASWGNTIYF; CDR3 DNA: TGTGCCAGCAGTTCCCCTTCGGAGGCCTCTTGGGGAAACACCATATATTTT
V gene: TRBV12-3/TRBV12-4; clone size: many; J gene: TRBJ2-5; D gene: TRBD2; CDR3 protein: CASSFSGSRETQYF; CDR3 DNA: TGTGCCAGCAGTTTTAGCGGGAGTCGCGAGACCCAGTACTTC
V gene: TRBV28; clone size: few; J gene: TRBJ2-1; D gene: NA; CDR3 protein: CASSLFRSNFHNEQFF; CDR3 DNA: TGTGCCAGCAGTTTATTTCGCTCTAATTTCCACAATGAGCAGTTCTTC
V gene: TRBV20-1; clone size: NA; J gene: TRBJ1-4; D gene: NA; CDR3 protein: CSASMGSTNEKLFF; CDR3 DNA: TGCAGTGCTAGTATGGGGTCCACTAATGAAAAACTGTTTTTT
V gene: TRBV4-3; clone size: NA; J gene: TRBJ2-2; D gene: NA; CDR3 protein: CASSQEDRETGELFF; CDR3 DNA: TGCGCCAGCAGCCAAGAAGACCGGGAGACCGGGGAGCTGTTTTTT
V gene: TRBV29-1; clone size: many; J gene: TRBJ1-1; D gene: TRBD1; CDR3 protein: CSVLTGGEAFF; CDR3 DNA: TGCAGCGTTTTGACAGGGGGCGAAGCTTTCTTT
V gene: TRBV4-1; clone size: few; J gene: TRBJ2-5; D gene: NA; CDR3 protein: CASSQGVRGVGETQYF; CDR3 DNA: TGCGCCAGCAGCCAAGGAGTACGGGGCGTTGGGGAGACCCAGTACTTC
V gene: TRBV10-3; clone size: NA; J gene: TRBJ2-3; D gene: TRBD2; CDR3 protein: CAMSSKGLAGRGISDTQYF; CDR3 DNA: TGTGCCATGTCCTCTAAGGGACTAGCGGGAAGGGGCATCTCGGATACGCAGTATTTT
V gene: TRBV19; clone size: many; J gene: TRBJ2-7; D gene: NA; CDR3 protein: CASSRSTVPGEEQYF; CDR3 DNA: TGTGCCAGTAGCCGCAGCACGGTGCCCGGAGAAGAGCAGTACTTC